Shown below are 19 T cell receptor beta chains from a single sample sequenced in a study of blood T cell repertoires in COVID-19. Assay used: immunoSEQ multiplex PCR; TCRdb lists only in-frame clones, some missing. The table has more than 150,000 clones, approximately 79% seen once. Material for sequencing was peripheral blood. These receptors were taken from a man aged 30 to 39 with active or convalescent COVID-19.

This clone was detected only once. The V gene is TRBV7-9, the J gene TRBJ2-1; 7 bases fit TRBD1. The germline V gene encodes CDR1 SEHNR and CDR2 FQNEAQ (reference sequence). The CDR3 covers 17 residues. The trim removed 5 bases at V and 0 bases at J, leaving 10 bases unmatched. CDR3 DNA sequence: TGTGCCAGCAGCACGAACAGGGGCAAGAGCTCCTACAATGAGCAGTTCTTC. Translated, it gives CASSTNRGKSSYNEQFF. Based on the CDR3 plus reference TRBV7-9 and TRBJ2-1, the full variable domain is DTGVSQNPRHKITKRGQNVTFRCDPISEHNRLYWYRQTLGQGPEFLTYFQNEAQLEKSRLLSDRFSAERPKGSFSTLEIQRTEQGDSAMYLCASSTNRGKSSYNEQFFGPGTRLTVL.

J is TRBJ2-5 and V is TRBV19, with D perhaps TRBD2 (7 bases). Germline V gene lookup returns CDR1 LNHDA and CDR2 SQIVND (reference sequence). The CDR3 extends over 17 amino acids. V lost 1 base to trimming and J lost 2 bases, with 17 bases between them. The CDR3 DNA follows: TGTGCCAGTAGTATAGGCCCACAGGGAGGGAGGCAAGAGACCCAGTACTTC. Translated: CASSIGPQGGRQETQYF.

The chain employs TRBV9 and TRBJ1-1; a possible D gene is TRBD1 (6 bases). Per the germline V gene, CDR1 is SGDLS and CDR2 is YYNGEE. V was pared by 3 bases and J by 3 bases, with 9 bases between. The CDR3 covers 13 residues. The CDR3 loop reads CASSAQGHTEAFF. In DNA form, the CDR3 reads TGTGCCAGCAGCGCTCAGGGGCACACTGAAGCTTTCTTT. The full variable domain, rest sourced from reference TRBV9 and TRBJ1-1, is DSGVTQTPKHLITATGQRVTLRCSPRSGDLSVYWYQQSLDQGLQFLIQYYNGEERAKGNILERFSAQQFPDLHSELNLSSLELGDSALYFCASSAQGHTEAFFGQGTRLTVV.

CDR3 region: CASSAPTSGREAETQYF. CDR3 nucleotides: TGTGCCAGCAGCGCCCCAACTAGCGGGAGAGAGGCAGAGACCCAGTACTTC. The chain uses TRBV9 and TRBJ2-5; 11 bases line up with TRBD2. The CDR3 totals 17 residues. The germline gives CDR1 SGDLS, CDR2 YYNGEE. The V gene end was trimmed by 3 bases and the J gene end by 4 bases; junction bases not matched to a gene: 11.

The V call is TRBV20-1, the J call TRBJ1-1, with no clear D. V lost 5 bases, J lost 6 bases, and 10 bases lay in between. This CDR3 has 11 amino acids. CDR1 and CDR2 (germline): DFQATT, SNEGSKA (reference sequence). CDR3 sequence: CSAAYLAEAFF. In DNA, the CDR3 is TGCAGTGCTGCCTATCTGGCTGAAGCTTTCTTT.

The V and J genes are TRBV10-1 and TRBJ2-3, with TRBD2 matching over 9 bases. This CDR3 is 15 amino acids long. With 4 bases clipped from V and 5 bases from J, the junction kept 7 bases outside the gene matches. Germline CDR1 reads WNHNN; CDR2 reads SYGVQD (reference sequence). The CDR3 DNA reads TGCGCCAGCAGTGTACGAGCGGGAGGTGTAGATACGCAGTATTTT. Residues: CASSVRAGGVDTQYF.

The chain links TRBV6-5 to TRBJ2-7, with TRBD1 matching 7 bases. Germline assignment: CDR1 MNHEY and CDR2 SVGAGI. The V segment lost 2 bases and the J segment 3 bases; nucleotides outside the gene matches: 10. The CDR3 is 16 residues long. Here the CDR3 reads CASSYPGTEDLYEQYF. DNA of the CDR3: TGTGCCAGCAGTTACCCCGGGACAGAGGACCTCTACGAGCAGTACTTC.

This chain links TRBV28 with TRBJ2-7; maybe TRBD1 (6 bases). This CDR3 region has 14 residues. The germline V and J ends were trimmed by 4 bases and 2 bases, with 12 bases remaining between them. Germline CDR1 is MDHEN and CDR2 is SYDVKM. This CDR3 is CASSYAGATYEQYV. CDR3 in DNA: TGTGCCAGCAGTTACGCAGGGGCAACCTACGAGCAGTACGTC.

The chain carries TRBV6-1 and TRBJ1-5; D gene unclear. V was shortened by 3 bases and J by 3 bases, with 9 bases between the two germline ends. This CDR3 region has 14 residues. CDR1 is MNHNS, CDR2 SASEGT, per germline. The CDR3 region is CASSEGGDNQPQHF. In DNA form, the CDR3 reads TGTGCCAGCAGTGAGGGCGGGGACAATCAGCCCCAGCATTTT.

The genes are TRBV19 and TRBJ1-5; D may be TRBD1 (6 bases). Germline V gene lookup returns CDR1 LNHDA and CDR2 SQIVND (reference sequence). CDR3 length equals 15 residues. The V gene lost 4 bases and the J gene lost 3 bases, with 13 bases spanning the gap. The CDR3 DNA reads TGTGCCAGTAGTACACTTACAGGGACCAATCAGCCCCAGCATTTT. It yields the protein CASSTLTGTNQPQHF.

V is TRBV7-9 and J is TRBJ2-7; 7 bases agree with TRBD2. The CDR3 length is 14 residues. V trimming: 5 bases; J trimming: 2 bases; junction bases outside the gene matches: 6. The germline CDR1 and CDR2 sequences are SEHNR and FQNEAQ (reference sequence). The CDR3, as DNA: TGTGCCAGCAGCCTGAGCGGGAAAGCCTACGAGCAGTACGTC. This codes for CASSLSGKAYEQYV.

V and J are TRBV19 and TRBJ1-6, with D possibly matching TRBD1 (5 bases). The V and J ends lost 3 bases and 6 bases respectively, with 12 bases between them. CDR3 length: 15 residues. Germline V gene sequence: CDR1 LNHDA, CDR2 SQIVND (reference sequence). The CDR3 loop reads CASSMGLGVNSPLHF. The CDR3 coding sequence is TGTGCCAGTAGTATGGGATTAGGGGTTAATTCACCCCTCCACTTT.

The chain combines TRBV13 with TRBJ1-3; perhaps TRBD1 as D (5 bases). Germline values: CDR1 PRHDT, CDR2 FYEKMQ (reference sequence). The CDR3 has 14 amino acids. The V gene lost 2 bases and the J gene lost 4 bases, with 9 bases spanning the gap. The CDR3 bases are TGTGCCAGCAGCTTAAGGGGCCTCGGAAACACCATATATTTT. Protein product: CASSLRGLGNTIYF.

This chain links TRBV7-6 with TRBJ2-5; D might be TRBD2 (7 bases). Germline V CDR1 and CDR2: SGHVS, FNYEAQ. The V and J ends lost 5 bases and 5 bases respectively, with 24 bases between them. This CDR3 has 17 amino acids. CDR3 nucleotide sequence: TGTGCCAGCAGCCCATTAGGGGGGGGGAGGATTGCGGAGACCCAGTACTTC. It encodes CASSPLGGGRIAETQYF.

This clone was seen a single time. The chain is built from TRBV7-2 and TRBJ1-2, with 9 bases matching TRBD1. The CDR3 is made up of 15 amino acids. Germline V gene lookup returns CDR1 SGHTA and CDR2 FQGNSA. V lost 4 bases to trimming and J lost 6 bases; unmatched junction nucleotides: 9. CDR3 DNA: TGTGCCAGCAGCTCGCAACCGGGACAGGGTAATGGCTACACCTTC. This gives the protein CASSSQPGQGNGYTF. Using reference TRBV7-2 and TRBJ1-2 for the parts outside the CDR3, the full variable domain is GAGVSQSPSNKVTEKGKDVELRCDPISGHTALYWYRQSLGQGLEFLIYFQGNSAPDKSGLPSDRFSAERTGGSVSTLTIQRTQQEDSAVYLCASSSQPGQGNGYTFGSGTRLTVV.

The genes are TRBV28 and TRBJ2-7; TRBD2 matches 10 bases. CDR1 is MDHEN and CDR2 is SYDVKM in the germline V gene. The CDR3 is 17 residues long. With 5 bases clipped from V and 0 bases from J, the junction kept 10 bases outside the gene matches. The CDR3 DNA reads as TGTGCCAGCAGTCCCCCTAGCGGGGGATCCAGCTCCTACGAGCAGTACGTC. Amino acid sequence: CASSPPSGGSSSYEQYV.

The chain couples TRBV5-4 to TRBJ1-2; 9 bases agree with TRBD1. There are 14 residues in the CDR3. Losses at the gene ends were 10 bases for V and 6 bases for J; bases not matched to a gene: 13. Per germline, CDR1 SGHNT and CDR2 YYREEE (reference sequence). The CDR3: CASRLLGQGNGYTF. CDR3 coding DNA: TGTGCCTCTCGATTACTGGGACAGGGAAATGGCTACACCTTC.

This clone has just a few counts. The rearrangement links TRBV5-5 to TRBJ1-4; tentative D call: TRBD1 (6 bases). Germline V CDR1 and CDR2: SGHKS, YYEKEE (reference sequence). V dropped 3 bases and J dropped 5 bases, with 14 bases sitting between them. The CDR3 covers 15 residues. CDR3 DNA sequence: TGTGCCAGCAGCTGGGCGACAGGACCGAATGAAAAACTGTTTTTT. Amino acid sequence: CASSWATGPNEKLFF.

The rearrangement links TRBV18 to TRBJ2-7; TRBD2 aligns across 11 bases. This CDR3 has 15 amino acids. V lost 0 bases, J lost 4 bases, and 2 bases stayed unmatched. The germline gives CDR1 KGHSH, CDR2 LQKENI. The CDR3 region is CASSPPWTSGYEQYF. The DNA for the CDR3 is TGTGCCAGCTCACCACCGTGGACTAGCGGGTACGAGCAGTACTTC.